This T cell receptor beta chain is drawn from a study of blood T cell repertoires in COVID-19. Across the whole study: Sites across the United States, Italy and Spain contributed samples from acute and convalescent COVID-19. The analysed material was cDNA or gDNA that came from T cells, B-cell-depleted T cells, or PBMCs.

Per the original data handling: Estimated nucleated cell counts came from reference gene primer amplification. Clones were sequenced by immunoSEQ multiplex PCR, and TCRdb holds only the in-frame ones, with some missing. The V and J calls and clone size were taken over from that table, and D and trimming were inferred from the DNA. The data hold under 200,000 clones, with around 82% observed a single time. Trimming stripped 0 bases from V and 0 bases from J, with 9 bases between. The length of the CDR3 is 15 residues. Germline CDR1 is SGHDN and CDR2 is FVKESK. The receptor's source is a woman in her seventies who had recovered from COVID-19. The rearrangement uses TRBV14 and TRBJ2-7, with D uncertain. The specimen sequenced was peripheral blood. As DNA, the CDR3 is TGTGCCAGCAGCCAAGAGAGGATTAGCTCCTACGAGCAGTACTTC. This sequence encodes CASSQERISSYEQYF.